Below are 4 T cell receptor beta chains sequenced from a single sample in a study of cytomegalovirus exposure and HLA in healthy donors. Vbeta (60) and Jbeta (13) primers were used in the PCR. Produced via immunoSEQ multiplex PCR; TCRdb's table is partial and in-frame only. The table lists roughly 70,000 clones, 85% to 90% of them singletons. Sequenced input: PBMCs. The source is a woman aged 25 to 39 in good health and CMV-seropositive.

This clone appeared a few times. The chain couples TRBV19 to TRBJ2-1, with TRBD2 matching over 7 bases. This CDR3 comprises 15 residues. V was clipped by 5 bases and J by 0 bases; unmatched bases: 4. Per germline, CDR1 LNHDA and CDR2 SQIVND (reference sequence). The CDR3 DNA reads TGTGCCAGTAGTTCTGGCGGGAGCTCCTACAATGAGCAGTTCTTC. Protein sequence: CASSSGGSSYNEQFF.

V usage is TRBV29-1 and J usage is TRBJ2-2; D may be TRBD2 (6 bases). Between the trimmed V and J ends, which lost 3 bases and 1 base, there was a span of 9 bases. The CDR3 consists of 14 residues. The germline V gene encodes CDR1 SQVTM and CDR2 ANQGSEA. Here the CDR3 reads CSVDGGGNTGELFF. CDR3 coding DNA: TGCAGCGTTGATGGGGGAGGGAACACCGGGGAGCTGTTTTTT.

The chain is built from TRBV2 and TRBJ2-7; 9 bases map to TRBD1. There are 14 residues in the CDR3. Trimming took 7 bases from V and 2 from J; bases not matched to a gene: 6. Germline V gene sequence: CDR1 SNHLY, CDR2 FYNNEI. Written as DNA, the CDR3 is TGTGCCAGCATAAAAAACAGGGGGCCCTACGAGCAGTACTTC. Its protein is CASIKNRGPYEQYF.

V is TRBV7-9 and J is TRBJ2-1, with 9 bases matching TRBD1. After removal of 3 bases from V and 8 bases from J, the junction contained 11 bases not matched to a gene. Per germline, CDR1 SEHNR and CDR2 FQNEAQ (reference sequence). The CDR3 length is 16 residues. The CDR3 loop is CASSLPGTGTGHEQFF. CDR3 coding DNA: TGTGCCAGCAGCTTGCCCGGGACAGGGACTGGCCATGAGCAGTTCTTC.